The sequence of this TCR beta chain was determined in a study of a mutant IDH1 vaccine in newly diagnosed glioma. About the study: Once 4-6 weeks had passed after radiotherapy alone, vaccination started, or it started with temozolomide cycles. The therapy given earlier, which was standard therapy, consisted of radiotherapy, temozolomide, or both, and most of the patients received both.

Overall study findings and caveats: Apparently, pseudoprogression bore no relation to changes among the top peripheral T cell clonotypes.

Time point: week 5, during vaccination. Every vaccine dose comprised 300 ug of mutant IDH1 20-mer peptide plus topical imiquimod. This CDR3 region has 13 residues. V was trimmed by 3 bases and J by 7 bases, leaving 10 bases between them. Germline CDR1 SGHTA, CDR2 FQGNSA. Profiled with immunoSEQ multiplex PCR; TCRdb holds only in-frame clones, not every one. The sample lists 75,000 to 80,000 clones; over 75% were seen once. A word on this clone: Its antigen is currently unknown.

The V call is TRBV7-2, the J call TRBJ2-1; D call uncertain. The clonotype comes from a woman aged 50 to 60 with glioma. Sequenced material: PBMCs, taken from a glioma patient whose treatment included an IDH1 peptide vaccine. The CDR3 spells CASSFARLNEQFF. As DNA, the CDR3 is TGTGCCAGCAGCTTTGCGCGGCTTAATGAGCAGTTCTTC.